The 10 T cell receptor beta chains listed next were all sequenced from one sample in a study of shared clonotypes between healthy human individuals. The repertoire was sequenced with immunoSEQ multiplex PCR; TCRdb's copy has only in-frame clones and lacks some. The table has about 2 million clones, roughly 96% seen once. The sequenced sample was naive CD4+ T cells sorted from blood. Specified subset: CD45RA+ positively selected. These receptors were taken from a man between 18 and 35 years old in good health.

The gene calls are TRBV28 and TRBJ1-2; maybe TRBD1 (6 bases). There are 17 residues in the CDR3. CDR1 is MDHEN, CDR2 SYDVKM, per germline. V was trimmed by 5 bases and J by 6 bases, leaving 25 bases between them. The CDR3 DNA reads as TGTGCCAGCAGTATCATCCCAATTGGGGGGGCCACCCATGGCTACACCTTC. This codes for CASSIIPIGGATHGYTF.

The CDR3 sequence is CASSVGTGVSYEQYF. Written as DNA, the CDR3 is TGCGCCAGCAGCGTTGGGACAGGGGTATCCTACGAGCAGTACTTC. The chain carries TRBV5-1 and TRBJ2-7, with 10 bases identical to TRBD1. CDR1 and CDR2 (germline): SGHRS, YFSETQ. The CDR3 contains 15 residues. V lost 4 bases, J lost 1 base, and 5 bases stayed unmatched.

The chain recombines TRBV4-1 with TRBJ2-1; D perhaps matches TRBD1 (6 bases). CDR1 is MGHRA, CDR2 YSYEKL, per germline. The CDR3 consists of 14 residues. Trimming took 3 bases from V and 6 from J, leaving 12 bases between them. The CDR3 spells CASSQRQGTNEQFF. The DNA for the CDR3 is TGCGCCAGCAGCCAGCGGCAGGGGACCAATGAGCAGTTCTTC.

This rearrangement joins TRBV10-3 to TRBJ1-1; no clear D. The CDR3 has 13 residues. Germline loops: CDR1 ENHRY, CDR2 SYGVKD. Trimming removed 4 bases at V and 7 bases at J, with 13 bases between. The chain's CDR3 is CAISAGRGSEAFF. CDR3 in DNA: TGTGCCATCAGTGCAGGAAGAGGGAGTGAAGCTTTCTTT.

This clone has only one observation. This sequence joins TRBV5-1 and TRBJ1-2; D is perhaps TRBD1 (6 bases). The V end was cut by 0 bases, the J end by 5 bases, with 11 bases between. Germline-derived CDR1 and CDR2 are SGHRS and YFSETQ. The CDR3 runs 14 residues. CDR3 nucleotide sequence: TGCGCCAGCAGCTTGGAGTCAGGGGAGTATGGCTACACCTTC. This sequence encodes CASSLESGEYGYTF.

The V call is TRBV27, the J call TRBJ1-6; D is perhaps TRBD1 (5 bases). Germline V gene sequence: CDR1 MNHEY, CDR2 SMNVEV (reference sequence). The germline V and J ends were trimmed by 3 bases and 15 bases, with 18 bases remaining between them. The CDR3 runs 14 residues. The CDR3 here is CASSFQPGPFVLHF. CDR3 DNA sequence: TGTGCCAGCAGTTTTCAACCGGGGCCCTTCGTCCTCCACTTT.

This clone is a singleton in its sample. V is TRBV7-9 and J is TRBJ2-7; TRBD1 might be the D (5 bases). V shed 5 bases and J shed 3 bases, with 14 bases lying between them. The germline V gene encodes CDR1 SEHNR and CDR2 FQNEAQ (reference sequence). The CDR3 runs to 14 residues. CDR3 in amino acids: CASSPWAGHYEQYF. In nucleotides, the CDR3 is TGTGCCAGCAGCCCCTGGGCAGGGCACTACGAGCAGTACTTC.

The V gene is TRBV5-1, the J gene TRBJ2-7; 7 bases fit TRBD2. The trim removed 2 bases at V and 2 bases at J, leaving 13 bases unmatched. CDR1 is SGHRS and CDR2 is YFSETQ in the germline V gene. The CDR3 loop spans 17 amino acids. The CDR3 sequence is CASSLTHIGAGTYEQYF. The CDR3, as DNA: TGCGCCAGCAGCTTAACCCACATTGGAGCGGGGACCTACGAGCAGTACTTC.

This chain uses TRBV5-1 with TRBJ2-3; a weak D match, TRBD1 (6 bases). Trimming took off 3 bases at V and 2 bases at J, with 16 bases between the two ends. CDR1 and CDR2 from the germline V gene are SGHRS and YFSETQ. The CDR3 is 16 residues long. This chain's CDR3 is CASSSQDRLPTDTQYF. The CDR3 bases are TGCGCCAGCAGCTCACAAGACAGGCTCCCCACAGATACGCAGTATTTT.

J is TRBJ2-5 and V is TRBV25-1; 8 bases fit TRBD2. This CDR3 has 14 amino acids. V was pared by 8 bases and J by 5 bases, with 10 bases of the junction left unmatched. Germline V gives CDR1 MGHDK, CDR2 SYGVNS. The CDR3 DNA reads as TGTGCCAGCGTGTTCGCGGGGGGTGGCGAGACCCAGTACTTC. Protein sequence: CASVFAGGGETQYF.